The source of this T cell receptor (beta chain) is a study of blood T cell repertoires in COVID-19. Study in general: Material from acute and convalescent COVID-19 was sourced from the United States, Italy and Spain. In each case, the material was cDNA or gDNA derived from T cells, B-cell-depleted T cells, or PBMCs.

The germline V gene has CDR1 SQVTM and CDR2 ANQGSEA. The CDR3 has 13 residues. Trimming stripped 1 base from V and 0 bases from J, with 6 bases between. In the original processing: Using reference gene primer amplification, nucleated cell counts were estimated. Some clones are missing from TCRdb's copy, which holds only in-frame ones; the method was immunoSEQ multiplex PCR. Clone size and V and J calls were adopted from that table, with D and trimming inferred from the DNA. Among approximately 250,000 clones listed, roughly 86% were seen once. Sequenced sample: peripheral blood. The receptor's source is a man in his forties with active or convalescent COVID-19. The rearrangement joins TRBV29-1 to TRBJ1-1; D ambiguous. This CDR3 is CSVEVQMNTEAFF. CDR3 coding DNA: TGCAGCGTTGAAGTACAGATGAACACTGAAGCTTTCTTT.